These 21 T cell receptor beta chains were sequenced from one sample in a study of blood T cells in healthy people across ages (dated by TCRdb to between 2014 and 2017). Library creation used 5' RACE. Reads for this sample came from an Illumina HiSeq 2500. A second PCR of roughly 6 to 12 cycles was performed with a sample-barcoded 5' primer and a J-beta primer mix. TCRdb reprocessing: public reads trimmed at Q25 with fastp, clones called with MiXCR, in-frame beta chains kept. Every entry covers one CDR3 protein and lists the most common genes and DNA from its rows. Across this sample there are about 1.6 million distinct CDR3 sequences, with roughly 32% seen only once. About 11% of the sample is held by the ten biggest clonotypes. What was sequenced was blood. These receptors originate from a woman in her 30s in good health.

The rearrangement joins TRBV18 to TRBJ2-5, with 8 bases identical to TRBD1. The germline V gene has CDR1 KGHSH and CDR2 LQKENI. Trimming took 2 bases from V and 6 from J; bases not matched to a gene: 8. The CDR3 contains 15 residues. CDR3 sequence: CASSPVLQGEKTQYF. CDR3 DNA: TGTGCCAGCTCACCAGTACTACAGGGGGAAAAGACCCAGTACTTC.

In its sample, this clonotype was seen a few times. This chain links TRBV20-1 with TRBJ2-1, with D possibly matching TRBD2 (7 bases). The CDR3 is 19 residues long. V was shortened by 1 base and J by 0 bases, with 22 bases between the two germline ends. From germline, CDR1 is DFQATT and CDR2 SNEGSKA (reference sequence). The chain's CDR3 is CSARGRGAETKSSYNEQFF. The CDR3 DNA reads TGCAGTGCTAGAGGTCGGGGGGCGGAAACCAAGAGCTCCTACAATGAGCAGTTCTTC.

The chain carries TRBV20-1 and TRBJ2-1; 16 positions match TRBD2. V gave up 5 bases and J gave up 10 bases; unmatched junction bases: 8. This CDR3 region has 15 residues. The germline CDR1 and CDR2 sequences are DFQATT and SNEGSKA (reference sequence). In DNA, the CDR3 is TGCAGTGCTCAAGGGACTAGCGGGAGGGCTCGGGAGCAGTTCTTC. Protein sequence: CSAQGTSGRAREQFF.

This clonotype was counted between two and nine times. This chain uses TRBV5-1 with TRBJ2-7, with 7 bases matching TRBD1. Germline trimming cut 4 bases from V and 2 bases from J; bases unmatched to any gene: 6. Looked up from germline, CDR1 is SGHRS and CDR2 is YFSETQ. The length of the CDR3 is 14 residues. CDR3 coding DNA: TGCGCCAGCAGCCCCGGACAGGAAACCTACGAGCAGTACTTC. It specifies CASSPGQETYEQYF.

This clonotype was picked up a small number of times. The CDR3 protein is CASSSSTSSGYNEQFF. CDR3 coding DNA: TGCGCCAGCAGCTCGTCGACTAGCTCGGGTTACAATGAGCAGTTCTTC. The chain recombines TRBV10-1 with TRBJ2-1, with 7 bases matching TRBD2. This CDR3 spans 16 amino acids. Germline CDR1 WNHNN, CDR2 SYGVQD (reference sequence). V gave up 6 bases and J gave up 4 bases; unmatched junction bases: 12.

The V call is TRBV12-3 or TRBV12-4, the J call TRBJ2-1, with a possible D match to TRBD2 (6 bases). The J call may not be correct, given that the DNA end is closer to TRBJ2-7. The CDR3 loop spans 15 amino acids. Written as DNA, the CDR3 is TGTGCCAGCAGTTCTCGGGGGAGCTCCTACAATGAGCAGTACTTC. This encodes CASSSRGSSYNEQYF.

As regards this clonotype: A clone one base away is much larger, so this may be a read error. The rearrangement uses TRBV20-1 and TRBJ2-3; the D gene is possibly TRBD2 (6 bases). The V gene's germline CDR1 is DFQATT and CDR2 SNEGSKA (reference sequence). CDR3 length: 14 residues. In nucleotides, the CDR3 is TGCGGTGCCCGCCCCGGGAGACTACTAGATACGCAGTATTTT. The encoded protein is CGARPGRLLDTQYF.

This clonotype came up a few times. The J gene is TRBJ1-2, the V gene TRBV4-1; D is perhaps TRBD1 (5 bases). V was trimmed by 4 bases and J by 6 bases, leaving 21 bases between them. The CDR3 has 16 residues. The V gene's germline CDR1 is MGHRA and CDR2 YSYEKL. CDR3 amino acids: CASSRERTTGWDGYTF. The CDR3 nucleotides read TGCGCCAGCAGCCGCGAACGCACAACAGGATGGGATGGCTACACCTTC.

This sequence joins TRBV7-9 and TRBJ2-1; no clear D. The germline CDR1 and CDR2 sequences are SEHNR and FQNEAQ (reference sequence). The length of the CDR3 is 14 residues. Trimming took 5 bases from V and 7 from J, leaving 15 bases between them. The CDR3 loop is CASSPPLVSNEQFF. CDR3 nucleotides: TGTGCCAGCAGCCCCCCGCTAGTCTCTAATGAGCAGTTCTTC.

This sequence joins TRBV5-1 and TRBJ2-3; TRBD1 matches at 10 bases. This CDR3 has 16 residues. CDR1 is SGHRS, CDR2 YFSETQ, per germline. V lost 2 bases and J lost 3; bases outside the gene matches: 6. The CDR3 region is CASSFRDRGWTDTQYF. For the CDR3, the DNA is TGCGCCAGCAGCTTCCGGGACAGGGGTTGGACAGATACGCAGTATTTT.

Comment on this clonotype: One end of the junction varies from germline; a read error may be responsible. The rearrangement links TRBV13 to TRBJ2-7; tentatively, D is TRBD1 (6 bases). This CDR3 comprises 11 residues. Germline CDR1 reads PRHDT; CDR2 reads FYEKMQ (reference sequence). CDR3 sequence: CVSSQGYEQYF. The CDR3 nucleotides read TGTGTCAGCAGCCAGGGGTACGAGCAGTACTTC.

This clonotype was found a few times. The chain has TRBV2 and TRBJ2-7; weak D call: TRBD1 (6 bases). Deletions cut 4 bases from V and 1 base from J, with 11 bases between. The germline V gene encodes CDR1 SNHLY and CDR2 FYNNEI. This CDR3 is 14 amino acids long. The CDR3 loop reads CASSGQVFSYEQYF. The CDR3 nucleotides read TGTGCCAGCAGTGGACAGGTCTTTTCCTACGAGCAGTACTTC.

This clonotype has a handful of counts. V usage is TRBV20-1 and J usage is TRBJ2-5; 11 bases are shared with TRBD1. V lost 7 bases and J lost 4; bases outside the gene matches: 5. Germline V CDR1 and CDR2: DFQATT, SNEGSKA (reference sequence). This CDR3 has 13 residues. The CDR3 nucleotides read TGCAGTGTTAGGGGACAGGGGGTAGAGACCCAGTACTTC. Encoded protein: CSVRGQGVETQYF.

This clonotype has ten or more counts. The rearrangement uses TRBV28 and TRBJ2-5; D unclear. Germline-derived CDR1 and CDR2 are MDHEN and SYDVKM. The CDR3 sequence is 14 residues long. V was trimmed by 2 bases and J by 5 bases, leaving 12 bases between them. CDR3 sequence: CASSLTSHGETQYF. CDR3 nucleotide sequence: TGTGCCAGCAGTTTAACGAGTCACGGGGAGACCCAGTACTTC.

This clonotype has just a few counts. The genes are TRBV27 and TRBJ2-3, with 7 bases that match TRBD1. The CDR3 sequence is 15 residues long. CDR1 MNHEY and CDR2 SMNVEV come from the germline V gene (reference sequence). V lost 7 bases, J lost 2 bases, and 9 bases stayed unmatched. The CDR3 DNA reads TGTGCCAGCAAGCCGTGGACAGGCTACACAGATACGCAGTATTTT. This encodes CASKPWTGYTDTQYF.

The chain couples TRBV5-1 to TRBJ2-5; possibly TRBD1 or TRBD2 for D (6 bases each). The CDR3 has 14 residues. V was trimmed by 7 bases and J by 4 bases, leaving 17 bases between them. CDR1 SGHRS and CDR2 YFSETQ come from the germline V gene. The CDR3 is CASAGGGSGETQYF. CDR3 nucleotides: TGCGCCAGCGCCGGAGGGGGGAGCGGAGAGACCCAGTACTTC. Full variable domain (missing parts from reference TRBV5-1 and TRBJ2-5): KAGVTQTPRYLIKTRGQQVTLSCSPISGHRSVSWYQQTPGQGLQFLFEYFSETQRNKGNFPGRFSGRQFSNSRSEMNVSTLELGDSALYLCASAGGGSGETQYFGPGTRLLVL.

The genes are TRBV6-1 and TRBJ1-5; weak D call: TRBD1 (5 bases). Germline V gene data show CDR1 as MNHNS and CDR2 as SASEGT. The length of the CDR3 is 15 residues. The V end lost 4 bases, the J end lost 2 bases, and 12 bases lay between the germline ends. CDR3 region: CASSGRGGRNQPQHF. The CDR3 DNA sequence: TGTGCCAGCAGTGGTAGGGGTGGTCGCAATCAGCCCCAGCATTTT.

The chain has TRBV6-6 and TRBJ1-1; D perhaps matches TRBD1 (6 bases). There are 13 residues in the CDR3. CDR1 is MNHNY and CDR2 is SVGAGI in the germline V gene (reference sequence). V gave up 7 bases and J gave up 4 bases, with 13 bases separating them. CDR3 sequence (DNA): TGTGCCAGCAATAACCCAGGGGCCACTGAAGCTTTCTTT. It encodes CASNNPGATEAFF.

The chain has TRBV20-1 and TRBJ1-2; the match to TRBD1 covers 9 bases. CDR1 and CDR2 (germline): DFQATT, SNEGSKA (reference sequence). The J segment lost 2 bases and the V segment lost 1 base, leaving 8 bases of the junction unmatched. The CDR3 spans 16 residues. CDR3 nucleotide sequence: TGCAGTGCTAGAGGTACTACAGGGGGCACCAACTATGGCTACACCTTC. It yields the protein CSARGTTGGTNYGYTF.

This clonotype came up many times. The chain is built from TRBV20-1 and TRBJ2-1, with D perhaps TRBD2 (5 bases). The CDR3 has 15 amino acids. Germline-derived CDR1 and CDR2 are DFQATT and SNEGSKA (reference sequence). Trimming removed 0 bases at V and 6 bases at J, with 15 bases between. The CDR3, as DNA: TGCAGTGCTAGAGATCCTTGGACTCGAGTCAATGAGCAGTTCTTC. Translating gives CSARDPWTRVNEQFF.

This rearrangement joins TRBV5-1 to TRBJ2-1; 13 bases agree with TRBD2. Germline V gene lookup returns CDR1 SGHRS and CDR2 YFSETQ. The CDR3 is 15 amino acids. The trim removed 5 bases at V and 8 bases at J, leaving 7 bases unmatched. CDR3 DNA: TGCGCCAGCAGTTTTACTAGCGGGGGGGCCCATGAGCAGTTCTTC. This codes for CASSFTSGGAHEQFF.